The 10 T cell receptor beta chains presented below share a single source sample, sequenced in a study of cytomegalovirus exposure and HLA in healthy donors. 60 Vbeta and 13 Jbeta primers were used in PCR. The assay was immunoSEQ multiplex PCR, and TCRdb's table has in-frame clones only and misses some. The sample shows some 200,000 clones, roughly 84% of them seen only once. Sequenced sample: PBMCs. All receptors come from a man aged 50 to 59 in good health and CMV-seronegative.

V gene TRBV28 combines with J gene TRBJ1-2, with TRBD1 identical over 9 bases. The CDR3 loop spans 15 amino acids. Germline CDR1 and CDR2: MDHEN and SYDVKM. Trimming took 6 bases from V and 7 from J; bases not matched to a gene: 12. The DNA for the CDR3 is TGTGCCAGCAGGGAATTTCACAGGGGGCAGGGTGGCTACACCTTC. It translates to CASREFHRGQGGYTF.

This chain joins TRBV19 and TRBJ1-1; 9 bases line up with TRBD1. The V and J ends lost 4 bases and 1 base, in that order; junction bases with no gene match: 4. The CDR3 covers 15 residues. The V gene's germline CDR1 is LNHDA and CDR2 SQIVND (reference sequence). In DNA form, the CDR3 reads TGTGCCAGTAGTAGCGGGACAGGGAAGAACACTGAAGCTTTCTTT. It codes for CASSSGTGKNTEAFF.

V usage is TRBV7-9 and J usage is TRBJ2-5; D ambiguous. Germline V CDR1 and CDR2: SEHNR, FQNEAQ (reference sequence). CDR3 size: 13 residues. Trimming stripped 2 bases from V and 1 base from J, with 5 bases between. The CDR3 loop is CASSLYTQETQYF. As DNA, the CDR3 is TGTGCCAGCAGCTTATACACCCAAGAGACCCAGTACTTC.

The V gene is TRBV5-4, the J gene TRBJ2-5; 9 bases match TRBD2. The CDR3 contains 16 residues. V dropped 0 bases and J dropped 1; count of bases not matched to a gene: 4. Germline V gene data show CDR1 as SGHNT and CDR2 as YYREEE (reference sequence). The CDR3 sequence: CASSLGLAGPQETQYF. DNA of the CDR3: TGTGCCAGCAGCTTGGGGCTAGCGGGACCCCAAGAGACCCAGTACTTC.

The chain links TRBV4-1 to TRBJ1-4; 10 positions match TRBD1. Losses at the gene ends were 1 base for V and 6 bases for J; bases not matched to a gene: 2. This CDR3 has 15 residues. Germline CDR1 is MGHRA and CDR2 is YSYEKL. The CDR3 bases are TGCGCCAGCAGCCAAGGGGGGACAGGGGATGAAAAACTGTTTTTT. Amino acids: CASSQGGTGDEKLFF.

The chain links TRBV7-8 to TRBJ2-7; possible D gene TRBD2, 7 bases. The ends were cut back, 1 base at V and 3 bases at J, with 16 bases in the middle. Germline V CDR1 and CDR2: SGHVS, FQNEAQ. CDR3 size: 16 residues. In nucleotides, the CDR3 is TGTGCCAGCAGCTTAGTGGGAGGGGGGGGTGGCTACGAGCAGTACTTC. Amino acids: CASSLVGGGGGYEQYF. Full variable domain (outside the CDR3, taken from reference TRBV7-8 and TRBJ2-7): GAGVSQSPRYKVAKRGQDVALRCDPISGHVSLFWYQQALGQGPEFLTYFQNEAQLDKSGLPSDRFFAERPEGSVSTLKIQRTQQEDSAVYLCASSLVGGGGGYEQYFGPGTRLTVT.

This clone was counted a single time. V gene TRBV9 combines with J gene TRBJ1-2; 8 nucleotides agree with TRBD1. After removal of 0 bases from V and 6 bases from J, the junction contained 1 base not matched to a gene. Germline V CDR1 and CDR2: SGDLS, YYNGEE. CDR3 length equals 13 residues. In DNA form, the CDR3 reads TGTGCCAGCAGCGTAGGGACAGGGAATGGCTACACCTTC. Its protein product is CASSVGTGNGYTF.

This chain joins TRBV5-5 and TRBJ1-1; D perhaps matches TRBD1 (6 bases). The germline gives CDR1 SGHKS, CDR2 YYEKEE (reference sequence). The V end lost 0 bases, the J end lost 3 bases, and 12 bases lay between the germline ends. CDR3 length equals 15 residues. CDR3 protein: CASSLAPQGHTEAFF. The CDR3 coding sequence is TGTGCCAGCAGCTTGGCCCCCCAGGGGCACACTGAAGCTTTCTTT.

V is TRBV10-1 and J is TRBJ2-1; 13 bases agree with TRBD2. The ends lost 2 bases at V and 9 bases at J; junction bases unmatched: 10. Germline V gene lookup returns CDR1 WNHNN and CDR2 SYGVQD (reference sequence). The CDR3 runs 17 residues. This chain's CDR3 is CASSERQPTSGRTEQFF. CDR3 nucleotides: TGCGCCAGCAGTGAGAGACAACCGACTAGCGGGAGGACTGAGCAGTTCTTC.

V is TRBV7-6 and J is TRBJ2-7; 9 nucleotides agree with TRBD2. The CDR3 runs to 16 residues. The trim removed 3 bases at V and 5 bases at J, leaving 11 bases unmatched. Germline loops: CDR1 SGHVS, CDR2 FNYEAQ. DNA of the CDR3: TGTGCCAGCAGCTTGACTCCGGGACTAGCAAGCGACGAGCAGTACTTC. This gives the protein CASSLTPGLASDEQYF.